The 17 T cell receptor beta chains listed next were all sequenced from one sample in a study of regulatory T cells in long-lasting Graves disease. Indicated time point: newly diagnosed GD, antithyroid drugs for less than 3 months. After RNA was extracted from PBMCs, the TCR library was made from it. Arm-PCR of CDR3 regions and iRepertoire HTBI primers were the basis on which TCR beta libraries were built. TCRdb fed the multiplex PCR reads into MiXCR, producing one record per CDR3 protein. Found here are some 250,000 distinct CDR3 sequences, roughly 18% of them singletons; the top ten hold less than 25%. This material consisted of peripheral blood mononuclear cells (PBMCs), taken at new diagnosis, from a patient treated with antithyroid drugs. The receptor set was obtained from a female donor with Graves disease.

This clonotype was detected ten times or more. The rearrangement joins TRBV15 to TRBJ1-2, with D unclear. This CDR3 region has 12 residues. V gave up 1 base and J gave up 8 bases, with 8 bases separating them. The germline V gene has CDR1 LNHNV and CDR2 YYDKDF (reference sequence). The CDR3: CATSRVRGGYTF. Here the CDR3 DNA reads TGTGCCACCAGCAGAGTCCGGGGAGGCTACACCTTC.

This rearrangement joins TRBV20-1 to TRBJ1-4; D not certain. CDR1 DFQATT and CDR2 SNEGSKA come from the germline V gene (reference sequence). V lost 0 bases to trimming and J lost 8 bases, with 13 bases between them. This CDR3 comprises 14 residues. CDR3 loop: CSARDADPEEKLFF. CDR3 coding DNA: TGCAGTGCTAGAGATGCGGACCCTGAGGAAAAACTGTTTTTT.

This clonotype showed up many times. This CDR3 is CASSFLGFDLYNSPLHF. The CDR3 DNA is TGTGCCAGCAGTTTTCTGGGATTTGACCTCTATAATTCACCCCTCCACTTT. This chain uses TRBV27 with TRBJ1-6, with D unclear. CDR3 length: 17 residues. V was cut by 3 bases and J by 3 bases, with 15 bases left in between. Germline V CDR1 and CDR2: MNHEY, SMNVEV (reference sequence).

The table lists this clonotype with many counts. V usage is TRBV30 and J usage is TRBJ2-7; D may be TRBD1 or TRBD2 (6 bases each). The CDR3 runs to 14 residues. Looked up from germline, CDR1 is GTSNPN and CDR2 is SVGIG (reference sequence). V lost 4 bases and J 4 bases, leaving 17 bases between the germline ends. CDR3 protein: CAWMSFKGGYEQYF. For the CDR3, the DNA is TGTGCCTGGATGAGTTTTAAGGGGGGATACGAGCAGTACTTC. Together with reference TRBV30 and TRBJ2-7, the CDR3 gives the full variable domain: SQTIHQWPATLVQPVGSPLSLECTVEGTSNPNLYWYRQAAGRGLQLLFYSVGIGQISSEVPQNLSASRPQDRQFILSSKKLLLSDSGFYLCAWMSFKGGYEQYFGPGTRLTVT.

The CDR3 sequence: CASSRRPTSGRSTGELFF. The CDR3 DNA follows: TGTGCCAGCAGCAGACGCCCGACTAGCGGGAGGTCCACCGGGGAGCTGTTTTTT. This rearrangement joins TRBV9 to TRBJ2-2; 13 bases are a match to TRBD2. V lost 4 bases, J lost 4 bases, and 10 bases stayed unmatched. CDR3 size: 18 residues. CDR1 is SGDLS, CDR2 YYNGEE, per germline. The full variable domain, its missing parts supplied by reference TRBV9 and TRBJ2-2, is DSGVTQTPKHLITATGQRVTLRCSPRSGDLSVYWYQQSLDQGLQFLIQYYNGEERAKGNILERFSAQQFPDLHSELNLSSLELGDSALYFCASSRRPTSGRSTGELFFGEGSRLTVL.

This clonotype has only a few counts. This may stem from a read error, because a much larger clone lies one nucleotide away. The rearrangement uses TRBV3-1 and TRBJ1-4; D perhaps matches TRBD1 (6 bases). The CDR3 extends over 13 amino acids. Per the germline V gene, CDR1 is LGHDT and CDR2 is YNNKEL (reference sequence). The CDR3 here is CASSQDPAGVVLF. As DNA, the CDR3 is TGTGCCAGCAGCCAAGATCCGGCAGGGGTAGTGCTTTTT. Full variable domain (rest looked up from reference TRBV3-1 and TRBJ1-4): DTAVSQTPKYLVTQMGNDKSIKCEQNLGHDTMYWYKQDSKKFLKIMFSYNNKELIINETVPNRFSPKSPDKAHLNLHINSLELGDSAVYFCASSQDPAGVVLFGSGTQLSVL.

This clonotype was seen at least ten times. The rearrangement links TRBV11-2 to TRBJ2-3; weak D call: TRBD2 (6 bases). V gave up 5 bases and J gave up 11 bases, with 17 bases separating them. Germline V CDR1 and CDR2: SGHAT, FQNNGV. The CDR3 contains 13 residues. CDR3 bases: TGTGCCAGCAGCCTCGGGACTCTCTTGGAGCAGTATTTT. As protein: CASSLGTLLEQYF.

Comments on this clonotype: A much larger clone lies a single base off, so this may be a read error. The V and J genes are TRBV19 and TRBJ1-5; possibly TRBD1 for D (6 bases). The CDR3 runs 16 residues. V gave up 5 bases and J gave up 1 base, with 15 bases separating them. Germline V gives CDR1 LNHDA, CDR2 SQIVND (reference sequence). This CDR3 is CASSAQGQQSNQPQHF. DNA of the CDR3: TGTGCCAGTAGTGCCCAGGGACAACAGAGCAATCAGCCCCAGCATTTT.

This clonotype was counted ten times or more. The chain links TRBV4-1 to TRBJ2-1; TRBD2 agrees at 10 bases. Looked up from germline, CDR1 is MGHRA and CDR2 is YSYEKL. The V and J ends lost 6 bases and 7 bases, in that order; junction bases with no gene match: 12. The CDR3 loop spans 16 amino acids. The CDR3 region is CASRNTIAGGFNEQFF. CDR3 sequence (DNA): TGCGCCAGCAGGAATACCATAGCGGGAGGCTTTAATGAGCAGTTCTTC.

This clonotype was observed many times. V usage is TRBV2 and J usage is TRBJ1-4; D ambiguous. There are 13 residues in the CDR3. The V end was cut by 7 bases, the J end by 8 bases, with 14 bases between. Germline-derived CDR1 and CDR2 are SNHLY and FYNNEI. The CDR3, as DNA: TGTGCCAGCATCCCAGACCTCGGGGAAAAACTGTTTTTT. Its protein product is CASIPDLGEKLFF.

In its sample, this clonotype was seen many times. The chain is built from TRBV7-2 and TRBJ2-1, with 10 bases aligning to TRBD1. This CDR3 has 16 amino acids. Germline CDR1 reads SGHTA; CDR2 reads FQGNSA. V lost 1 base and J lost 5; bases outside the gene matches: 5. The CDR3 DNA sequence: TGTGCCAGCAGCTTAGACGACAGGGGGCCCCACAATGAGCAGTTCTTC. It translates to CASSLDDRGPHNEQFF. The entire variable domain, with the rest obtained from reference TRBV7-2 and TRBJ2-1, is as follows: GAGVSQSPSNKVTEKGKDVELRCDPISGHTALYWYRQSLGQGLEFLIYFQGNSAPDKSGLPSDRFSAERTGGSVSTLTIQRTQQEDSAVYLCASSLDDRGPHNEQFFGPGTRLTVL.

V gene TRBV12-3 or TRBV12-4 combines with J gene TRBJ2-3, with TRBD2 matching 14 bases. Trimming cost V 6 bases and J 2 bases; bases outside gene matches: 7. CDR3 size: 17 residues. The CDR3 loop is CASRSGTSGSLTDTQYF. In nucleotides, the CDR3 is TGTGCCAGCAGGTCCGGGACTAGCGGGAGCCTCACAGATACGCAGTATTTT.

V is TRBV20-1 and J is TRBJ2-1; D unclear. The CDR3 covers 14 residues. The V end was cut by 5 bases, the J end by 4 bases, with 15 bases between. Germline V CDR1 and CDR2: DFQATT, SNEGSKA (reference sequence). The CDR3 loop is CSAPLLESYNEQFF. In nucleotides, the CDR3 is TGCAGTGCTCCGCTCCTAGAGTCGTACAATGAGCAGTTCTTC.

This clonotype has just a few counts. V and J are TRBV11-2 and TRBJ2-7, with 15 bases fitting TRBD2. The CDR3 is 19 amino acids. J lost 4 bases, V lost 1 base, and 11 bases had no gene match. Germline CDR1 reads SGHAT; CDR2 reads FQNNGV. The CDR3 protein is CASSLASRTSGRAGYEQYF. Here the CDR3 DNA reads TGTGCCAGCAGCTTAGCCTCTCGGACTAGCGGGAGGGCCGGGTACGAGCAGTACTTC.

The CDR3 region has the DNA TGTGCCAGCAGCTTAGCGCTCAGATTAGAAGAGACCCAGTACTTC. Translated, it gives CASSLALRLEETQYF. The chain carries TRBV11-1 and TRBJ2-5; D unresolved. In germline, CDR1 is SGHAT, CDR2 FQDESV (reference sequence). The length of the CDR3 is 15 residues. Between the trimmed V and J ends, which lost 0 bases and 3 bases, there was a span of 11 bases.

This clonotype was counted ten times or more. The rearrangement joins TRBV18 to TRBJ2-2; D not resolved. V was shortened by 3 bases and J by 9 bases, with 5 bases between the two germline ends. CDR3 length equals 11 residues. In germline, CDR1 is KGHSH, CDR2 LQKENI. The CDR3 DNA reads as TGTGCCAGCTCACCGGCTCGGGAGCTGTTTTTT. Its protein product is CASSPARELFF.

The J gene is TRBJ2-7, the V gene TRBV3-1, with D maybe TRBD2 (5 bases). V was pared by 4 bases and J by 4 bases, with 14 bases between. Germline CDR1 is LGHDT and CDR2 is YNNKEL (reference sequence). This CDR3 contains 14 residues. The CDR3 DNA reads as TGTGCCAGCAGCCCCCCGGGATTATGGTACGAGCAGTACTTC. Translating gives CASSPPGLWYEQYF.